This T cell receptor (beta chain) was sequenced for a study of cytomegalovirus exposure and HLA in healthy donors. CDR3 length: 13 amino acids. Trimming took 7 bases from V and 3 from J; bases not matched to a gene: 6. CDR1 and CDR2 (germline): ENHRY, SYGVKD. Sequencing used immunoSEQ multiplex PCR; TCRdb keeps in-frame clones, though not all of them. The repertoire holds about 270,000 clones, with approximately 86% as singletons. The TCR originated in a woman younger than 30 in good health and CMV-seronegative. Sequenced input: PBMCs. J is TRBJ2-7 and V is TRBV10-3, with 7 bases fitting TRBD1. The CDR3 bases are TGTGCCATCATGGTAGGGGGCGGCTACGAGCAGTACTTC. This sequence encodes CAIMVGGGYEQYF.